These T cell receptor beta chains were read from a single sample in a study of blood T cell repertoires in COVID-19. Generated by immunoSEQ multiplex PCR, the TCRdb table keeps only in-frame clones and is missing some. Here the sample spans about 140,000 clones, 85% to 90% being singletons. Sequenced sample: peripheral blood. All receptors derive from a human donor in a cohort sampled during active COVID-19. Both conserved end residues are trimmed from each CDR3.

v_call: TRBV7-2; j_call: TRBJ2-7; cdr3_aa: ASSAGGAGGYEQY
v_call: TRBV3-1/TRBV3-2; j_call: TRBJ2-5; cdr3_aa: ASSHALGGGLGETQY
v_call: TRBV4-1; j_call: TRBJ2-4; cdr3_aa: ASSQVLGTSGRALTKNIQY
v_call: TRBV7-9; j_call: TRBJ2-5; cdr3_aa: ASSSGTSSQETQY
v_call: TRBV2; j_call: TRBJ2-3; cdr3_aa: ASREPSGETSTDTQY
v_call: TRBV4-1; j_call: TRBJ2-4; cdr3_aa: ASSQVDRPQY
v_call: TRBV29-1; j_call: TRBJ2-5; cdr3_aa: SVQQGSETQY
v_call: TRBV12-3/TRBV12-4; j_call: TRBJ2-3; cdr3_aa: ASGGLLTDTQY
v_call: TRBV19; j_call: TRBJ1-1; cdr3_aa: ASSAGRMNTEAF
v_call: TRBV4-1; j_call: TRBJ2-7; cdr3_aa: ASSQDRGSYEQY
v_call: TRBV4-1; j_call: TRBJ2-4; cdr3_aa: ASSPREPKNIQY
v_call: TRBV18; j_call: TRBJ2-2; cdr3_aa: ASSPQRGELF
v_call: TRBV11-3; j_call: TRBJ2-6; cdr3_aa: ASSRRSAREEDSGANVLT
v_call: TRBV30; j_call: TRBJ1-3; cdr3_aa: AWSGPDRTVGNTIY
v_call: TRBV6-5; j_call: TRBJ1-3; cdr3_aa: ASSYSARAGNTIY
v_call: TRBV30; j_call: TRBJ1-2; cdr3_aa: AWSRPGTGSGYT
v_call: TRBV5-4; j_call: TRBJ2-7; cdr3_aa: ASSLATGGEQY
v_call: TRBV5-1; j_call: TRBJ2-3; cdr3_aa: ASSLYELAGGKSTDTQY
v_call: TRBV18; j_call: TRBJ1-1; cdr3_aa: ASSPRTGNTEAF
v_call: TRBV5-6; j_call: TRBJ2-2; cdr3_aa: ASSSPGLDNTGELF
v_call: TRBV9; j_call: TRBJ1-1; cdr3_aa: ASSGDRADMNTEAF
v_call: TRBV30; j_call: TRBJ2-5; cdr3_aa: AWRGFGETQY
v_call: TRBV14; j_call: TRBJ2-1; cdr3_aa: ASSQVLGKGPMSGDEQF
v_call: TRBV5-4; j_call: TRBJ2-5; cdr3_aa: ASSADLALQETQY
v_call: TRBV5-1; j_call: TRBJ2-7; cdr3_aa: ASSPWRGQGAREQY
v_call: TRBV3-1/TRBV3-2; j_call: TRBJ1-2; cdr3_aa: ASSLAGAGGYT
v_call: TRBV6-5; j_call: TRBJ2-7; cdr3_aa: ASTKDRGYEQY
v_call: TRBV28; j_call: TRBJ1-2; cdr3_aa: ASSTATARLGYT
v_call: TRBV29-1; j_call: TRBJ2-1; cdr3_aa: SVSGGNEQF
v_call: TRBV6-1; j_call: TRBJ2-3; cdr3_aa: ASSDQRLAGVADTQY
v_call: TRBV14; j_call: TRBJ2-3; cdr3_aa: ASSQRLSLLDTQY
v_call: TRBV5-1; j_call: TRBJ2-7; cdr3_aa: ASSIEGSGVGEQY
v_call: TRBV7-8; j_call: TRBJ2-7; cdr3_aa: ASSLAREQY
v_call: TRBV28; j_call: TRBJ2-1; cdr3_aa: ASSFGGRPPNEQF
v_call: TRBV28; j_call: TRBJ2-1; cdr3_aa: ASSQTSGSPNEQF
v_call: TRBV7-2; j_call: TRBJ1-6; cdr3_aa: ASSLADWFNNSPLH
v_call: TRBV9; j_call: TRBJ2-6; cdr3_aa: ASSVGQGNSGANVLT
v_call: TRBV15; j_call: TRBJ2-5; cdr3_aa: ATPGGRETQY
v_call: TRBV5-8; j_call: TRBJ1-2; cdr3_aa: ASTWGQYYGYT
v_call: TRBV2; j_call: TRBJ2-7; cdr3_aa: ASSEGGSSYEQY
v_call: TRBV27; j_call: TRBJ1-5; cdr3_aa: ASSLKGHLQGNQPQH
v_call: TRBV2; j_call: TRBJ2-1; cdr3_aa: ASRKSTSGGAGDEQF
v_call: TRBV27; j_call: TRBJ2-3; cdr3_aa: ASSFNSGRGDTQY
v_call: TRBV27; j_call: TRBJ1-2; cdr3_aa: ASSLEGFNGYT
v_call: TRBV28; j_call: TRBJ2-7; cdr3_aa: AVVGGYEQY
v_call: TRBV27; j_call: TRBJ1-1; cdr3_aa: ASRSKKQVNTEAF
v_call: TRBV5-1; j_call: TRBJ2-5; cdr3_aa: ASSSLGQPQETQY
v_call: TRBV7-9; j_call: TRBJ2-3; cdr3_aa: ASSLDGASTDTQY
v_call: TRBV28; j_call: TRBJ1-3; cdr3_aa: ASSGGILSGNTIY
v_call: TRBV4-1; j_call: TRBJ1-2; cdr3_aa: ASSHLQGSYGYT
v_call: TRBV5-5; j_call: TRBJ1-2; cdr3_aa: ASRPTGGNYGYT
v_call: TRBV2; j_call: TRBJ2-6; cdr3_aa: ASSDGVSGANVLT
v_call: TRBV6-5; j_call: TRBJ2-1; cdr3_aa: ASSYTGTSGTNEQF